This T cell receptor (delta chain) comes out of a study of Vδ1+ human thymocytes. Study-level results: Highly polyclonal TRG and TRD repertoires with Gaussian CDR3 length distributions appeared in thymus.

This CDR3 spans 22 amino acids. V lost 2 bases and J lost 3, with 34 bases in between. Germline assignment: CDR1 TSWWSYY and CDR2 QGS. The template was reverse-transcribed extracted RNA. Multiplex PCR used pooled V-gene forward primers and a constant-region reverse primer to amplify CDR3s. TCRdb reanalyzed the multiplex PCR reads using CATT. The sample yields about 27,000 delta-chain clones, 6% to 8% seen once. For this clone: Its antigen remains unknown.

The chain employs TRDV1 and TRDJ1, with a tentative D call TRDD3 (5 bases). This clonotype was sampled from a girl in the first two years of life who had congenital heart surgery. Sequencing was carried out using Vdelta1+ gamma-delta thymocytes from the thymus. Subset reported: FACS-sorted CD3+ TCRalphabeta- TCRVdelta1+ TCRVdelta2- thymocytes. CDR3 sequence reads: CALGETHRGYWSSRPSPDKLIF. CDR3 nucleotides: TGTGCTCTTGGGGAAACCCACCGTGGGTACTGGTCCAGCAGGCCGTCCCCCGATAAACTCATCTTT.